This T cell receptor (beta chain) was captured in a study of T-cell memory formation after mild COVID-19 (dated by TCRdb to about 2021). Background on the whole study: TCR sequence clusters from the two donors were found to be largely donor specific. In two donors, T-cell clones that expanded and contracted after mild COVID-19 were followed by sequencing TCRalpha and TCRbeta repertoires longitudinally. The cohort was made up of two young adult volunteers, one female and one male, who were previously healthy.

Sequencer: Illumina NovaSeq 6000. TCRalpha and TCRbeta cDNA libraries were constructed by 5'RACE with constant-segment primers, with sample barcodes and unique molecular identifiers being introduced. Trizol reagent was used to extract RNA from every sample. Amplification of the libraries took two PCR steps, and the second step added a second sample barcode plus Illumina TruSeq adapters. Libraries were sequenced on an Illumina NovaSeq with 2 x 150 bp paired-end reads. From the authors' description of their analysis: With migec v1.2.7, reads were demultiplexed and then collapsed into UMI-guided consensus sequences. Using mixcr v2.1.11, UMI consensuses were aligned to TRA and TRB V and J templates and then assembled into clonotypes. Clonotypes were classified as expanded or contracted when called significant by both edgeR and NoisET, with noise models trained on biological replicates. edgeR calls used a false discovery rate-adjusted p below 0.01 and a log2 fold-change threshold of 1. As an exploratory analysis of dynamics, PCA with hierarchical clustering was applied to max-normalized trajectories of the 1000 most abundant clonotypes. Each responding clone was given a CD4 or CD8 phenotype based on the CD4+ and CD8+ repertoires, which had been sequenced separately. Through fastp at Q25 and MiXCR, TCRdb rebuilt clones from the public reads, retaining in-frame beta chains. Rows with one shared CDR3 protein collapse into an entry with the most common genes and DNA. The V and J calls reflect TCRdb's pipeline rather than the authors' work. The sample contains under 300,000 distinct CDR3 sequences, 8.5% to 9.5% of them found a single time. Around 21% of the sample goes to the ten largest clones.

Paper-wide results and their limitations: Contracting CD4+ clones were located mainly in the CM and EM memory subsets, whereas CD8+ clones were found to be enriched in EMRA. Clones contracting from day 15 to 85 had balanced CD4/CD8 phenotypes, while a second wave expanding from day 15 to 37 was biased towards CD4+. SARS-CoV-2 specificity was not confirmed for the second-wave clones peaking on day 37. Only a couple of mild cases were covered in the study, and larger cohorts including severe cases with pre-infection samples were considered necessary. Some responding clones were detected in pre-infection memory, which suggested that pre-existing cross-reactive memory T cells had joined the SARS-CoV-2 response.

Ficoll-Paque density gradient centrifugation was used to isolate PBMCs. CDR1 and CDR2 are read off the germline V gene (reference sequence) as SEHNR and FQNEAQ. V is pared back by 5 bases and J by 5 bases, with 21 bases lying between the germline termini. The CDR3 sequence holds 16 residues, the cysteine and phenylalanine included. The sequence is cut down to CDR3 DNA, 48 bases in frame from base 1. Details on this clonotype: Its specific antigen is unknown. Base qualities were left out, and no much larger clone turns up one base away.

Rearrangement joined TRBV7-9 to TRBJ1-1; the D gene is possibly TRBD1, with 5 bases matching. This clonotype originated in a man younger than 35 who had mild COVID-19 (a few samples of this study predate the infection). The sample titles of this study are shuffled in the database, so cell type and time point are left out; the donor was told from shared clones. The sample taken for sequencing was PBMCs or a T cell subset sorted from them (not recorded which). The nucleotide sequence reads TGTGCCAGCAGCCCCCGGAGGGACCAACGCGGGACTGAAGCTTTCTTT. This gives the protein CASSPRRDQRGTEAFF.